The clone carrying this T cell receptor (beta chain) appeared many times. The data stem from a study of T cells in Graves' hyperthyroidism and ophthalmopathy. The CDR3 runs 13 residues. Trimming left V 10 bases short and J 3 bases short, with 15 bases between. The V gene's germline CDR1 is MDHEN and CDR2 SYDVKM. What was amplified from RNA transcripts were TCR beta CDR3 regions. The HTBI primer set was used in a first-round RT-PCR of the TCR CDR3. TCRdb recomputed calls from the multiplex PCR reads with MiXCR, one row per CDR3 protein. The sample lists under 350,000 distinct CDR3 sequences, under 30% occurring once. Patients aged 18 to 65 had newly diagnosed hyperthyroidism lasting under 2 months. Clinical symptoms, serum thyroxine and TRAb, thyroid ultrasound and orbital computed tomography together formed the diagnostic basis. This blood was taken when hyperthyroidism was first diagnosed, before any ophthalmopathy symptoms existed. The PBMCs were taken from more than 8 ml of fresh peripheral blood.

The clonotype comes from a man between 40 and 49 years old with Graves' hyperthyroidism that later progressed to Graves' ophthalmopathy. V usage is TRBV28 and J usage is TRBJ1-2, with a weak D call TRBD1 (5 bases). The material sequenced was blood. Here the CDR3 reads CATSRGGDYGYTF. As DNA, the CDR3 is TGTGCCACCTCCCGGGGGGGTGACTATGGCTACACCTTC.